The 2 T cell receptor beta chains in this list originate from one sample, sequenced in a study of technical replicates of blood from a handful of donors. The protocol was immunoSEQ multiplex PCR, while the TCRdb copy is restricted to in-frame clones and leaves out a portion. Of under 15,000 clones detected, under 85% appear once; the ten largest clones hold more than 14%. Sequenced: PBMCs. These receptors were obtained from a human donor in good health.

The rearrangement uses TRBV30 and TRBJ2-1; tentatively, D is TRBD1 (6 bases). The CDR3 has 13 residues. Looked up from germline, CDR1 is GTSNPN and CDR2 is SVGIG (reference sequence). With 2 bases removed from V and 6 bases from J, the gap between germline ends came to 11 bases. This CDR3 reads CAWSLGRGNEQFF. DNA for the CDR3: TGTGCCTGGAGTCTTGGCAGGGGCAATGAGCAGTTCTTC. Full variable domain (rest looked up from reference TRBV30 and TRBJ2-1): SQTIHQWPATLVQPVGSPLSLECTVEGTSNPNLYWYRQAAGRGLQLLFYSVGIGQISSEVPQNLSASRPQDRQFILSSKKLLLSDSGFYLCAWSLGRGNEQFFGPGTRLTVL.

The J gene is TRBJ2-1, the V gene TRBV14, with D uncertain. The germline V gene has CDR1 SGHDN and CDR2 FVKESK. This CDR3 is built from 16 residues. The ends were cut back, 0 bases at V and 6 bases at J, with 15 bases in the middle. Here the CDR3 reads CASSQEGAGRFNEQFF. The CDR3, as DNA: TGTGCCAGCAGCCAAGAAGGTGCAGGTCGATTCAATGAGCAGTTCTTC.